This section outlines one T cell receptor beta chain sequence together with its context. Its specificity is not known. Mismatch with germline at one junction end may stem from a read error. This entry comes from a study of blood T cells in healthy people across ages. The study, taken as a whole, reports: As naive T cell percentage varied, TCR beta diversity correlated strongly with it.

The CDR3 is 15 amino acids. Germline CDR1 is LGHDT and CDR2 is YNNKEL (reference sequence). The authors drew around 9.4 milliliters of peripheral blood from each donor. Extraction of total RNA produced a minimum of 5 micrograms from each sample. Next came a second PCR, run for roughly 6 to 11 cycles, which used a sample-barcoded 5' primer along with a J-beta primer mix. Using its own MiXCR run on the 5' RACE reads, TCRdb lists one record per CDR3 protein. The table lists 1.6 million or so distinct CDR3 sequences, about 35% of them singletons, with approximately 11% in the top ten. The chain links TRBV3-1 to TRBJ2-4, with D perhaps matching TRBD1 (5 bases). The sequence came from a woman aged 30 to 39 in good health. The sequenced material came from blood. CDR3 nucleotide sequence: TGTGCCAACAGCCAAGAAAGGGGAACCAAAAACATTCAGTACTTC. Translating gives CANSQERGTKNIQYF.